The sample holds many counts of the clone carrying this T cell receptor (beta chain). Its matching antigen is unknown. Read data end 3 residues before the CDR3 end; the end is taken from the germline J gene. This entry comes from a study of T cell clonality in common variable immunodeficiency. Study-wide results and limits: Reportedly, TCR beta sequences from common variable immunodeficiency showed fewer deletions and N-nucleotide insertions. Patient heterogeneity in the CVID cohort limited correlations between repertoire features and clinical complications. Compared with controls, CVID subjects had fewer shared TCRbeta clones.

Method: immunoSEQ multiplex PCR; TCRdb's copy keeps in-frame clones and lacks some. The sample shows tens of thousands of clones, none of them appearing just once. Germline loops: CDR1 ENHRY, CDR2 SYGVKD. The V and J ends lost 10 bases and 1 base, in that order; junction bases with no gene match: 4. This CDR3 contains 13 residues. This receptor was taken from a person aged 18 to 69 in good health. What was sequenced was peripheral blood mononuclear cells. The chain links TRBV10-3 to TRBJ1-5; 7 bases fit TRBD1. CDR3 DNA, as far as it was read: TGTGCCACAAACAGGGGAAGCAATCAGCCC. Protein sequence: CATNRGSNQP. The full CDR3 is CATNRGSNQPQHF.